The 14 T cell receptor beta chains given below trace back to one sample, sequenced in a study of T-cell reconstitution after alpha-beta-depleted transplantation in children (dated by TCRdb to about 2016). Preparation of the library involved PCR. The run used an Illumina HiSeq 2500. To normalize quantification of the TCRbeta repertoire, the TCR libraries were built with molecular barcoding that relied on unique molecular identifiers. Using fastp trimming at Q25 and MiXCR clonotype assembly, TCRdb reanalyzed the public sequencing data and kept in-frame beta chains. CDR3 protein duplicates are merged, each entry listing the most common genes and DNA. This sample gives about 540,000 distinct CDR3 sequences in total; around 16% of them show up just once. Less than 4% of the sample rests with the top ten. The sample was PBMCs from the stem cell graft donor, taken from the stem cell graft. These receptors all stem from a human donor who donated a stem cell graft to a child with acute lymphoblastic leukemia.

CDR3 loop: CASMDLVSHEQYF. The DNA of the CDR3 is TGTGCCAGCATGGATTTGGTCAGCCACGAGCAGTACTTC. The rearrangement uses TRBV27 and TRBJ2-7; the D is unclear. CDR1 MNHEY and CDR2 SMNVEV come from the germline V gene (reference sequence). This CDR3 has 13 residues. Trimming took off 7 bases at V and 5 bases at J, with 15 bases between the two ends.

This chain joins TRBV7-9 and TRBJ1-1; D uncertain. Germline assignment: CDR1 SEHNR and CDR2 FQNEAQ (reference sequence). Deletions cut 5 bases from V and 0 bases from J, with 13 bases between. CDR3 length equals 15 residues. The DNA of the CDR3 is TGTGCCAGCAGCCGAATTGAATACATGAACACTGAAGCTTTCTTT. Its protein is CASSRIEYMNTEAFF.

The chain carries TRBV18 and TRBJ2-3; no definite D call. Germline assignment: CDR1 KGHSH and CDR2 LQKENI. Trimming took 2 bases from V and 3 from J, leaving 15 bases between them. The CDR3 consists of 16 residues. The CDR3 loop reads CASSPGPTEVTDTQYF. The CDR3 region has the DNA TGTGCCAGCTCACCAGGACCCACCGAAGTTACAGATACGCAGTATTTT. Full variable domain (remainder filled in from reference TRBV18 and TRBJ2-3): NAGVMQNPRHLVRRRGQEARLRCSPMKGHSHVYWYRQLPEEGLKFMVYLQKENIIDESGMPKERFSAEFPKEGPSILRIQQVVRGDSAAYFCASSPGPTEVTDTQYFGPGTRLTVL.

At least ten counts were recorded for this clonotype. The CDR3 region has the DNA TGCAGTGCTAGAGGCACGACAGATACGCAGTATTTT. Protein: CSARGTTDTQYF. The chain couples TRBV20-1 to TRBJ2-3; D gene uncertain. Trimming took off 1 base at V and 3 bases at J, with 5 bases between the two ends. This CDR3 comprises 12 residues. CDR1 and CDR2 from the germline V gene are DFQATT and SNEGSKA (reference sequence).

The chain couples TRBV5-1 to TRBJ2-3; 8 positions agree with TRBD2. Germline assignment: CDR1 SGHRS and CDR2 YFSETQ. This CDR3 comprises 17 residues. J was trimmed by 2 bases and V by 4 bases; bases with no gene match: 12. CDR3 coding DNA: TGCGCCAGCAGCCGCAGAACTAGCGGAGGGGTCACAGATACGCAGTATTTT. Its protein is CASSRRTSGGVTDTQYF.

This clonotype was observed a few times. The gene calls are TRBV5-1 and TRBJ2-1; 8 bases are a match to TRBD1. This CDR3 is 15 amino acids long. In germline, CDR1 is SGHRS, CDR2 YFSETQ. After removal of 2 bases from V and 5 bases from J, the junction contained 6 bases not matched to a gene. CDR3: CASSFRQGLDNEQFF. The DNA for the CDR3 is TGCGCCAGCAGCTTCCGACAGGGGTTAGACAATGAGCAGTTCTTC.

The genes are TRBV3-1 and TRBJ2-1; 8 nucleotides line up with TRBD2. V shed 0 bases, J shed 8 bases, and the junction held 9 bases outside the gene matches. Germline V gives CDR1 LGHDT, CDR2 YNNKEL (reference sequence). This CDR3 is 16 amino acids long. CDR3 sequence: CASSQDIGLAGDEQFF. In DNA form, the CDR3 reads TGTGCCAGCAGCCAAGATATTGGACTAGCCGGCGATGAGCAGTTCTTC.

The chain carries TRBV6-6 and TRBJ2-3; no definite D call. V dropped 1 base and J dropped 2 bases, with 4 bases sitting between them. The CDR3 sequence is 13 residues long. In germline, CDR1 is MNHNY, CDR2 SVGAGI (reference sequence). CDR3 in DNA: TGTGCCAGCAGTTACTATTACACAGATACGCAGTATTTT. Amino acids: CASSYYYTDTQYF.

This clonotype has only a few counts. Here the CDR3 DNA reads TGCGCCAGCTCCGCCCCCGGGAGGGCCTACAATGAGCAGTTCTTC. Amino acid sequence: CASSAPGRAYNEQFF. The chain employs TRBV23-1 and TRBJ2-1; 8 nucleotides match TRBD2. TRBV23-1 is marked as an open reading frame, function uncertain. The junction had 8 bases not matched to a gene; V was cut back by 8 bases and J by 2 bases. The CDR3 covers 15 residues.

The chain combines TRBV5-8 with TRBJ2-2; D is uncertain. The CDR3 length is 12 residues. The germline V gene has CDR1 SGHTS and CDR2 YDEGEE. V was trimmed by 4 bases and J by 7 bases, leaving 8 bases between them. The CDR3 DNA follows: TGTGCCAGCAGCCCCCGACTCGGGGAGCTGTTTTTT. This translates into CASSPRLGELFF.

The chain couples TRBV7-3 to TRBJ2-5, with 8 positions matching TRBD2. Germline values: CDR1 SGHTA, CDR2 FQGTGA. The CDR3 loop spans 17 amino acids. J was trimmed by 4 bases and V by 3 bases; bases with no gene match: 13. Here the CDR3 reads CASSLGVGAGERETQYF. DNA for the CDR3: TGTGCCAGCAGCTTGGGGGTGGGAGCGGGAGAAAGAGAGACCCAGTACTTC.

The chain employs TRBV2 and TRBJ2-1, with TRBD2 identical over 9 bases. Germline V lookup: CDR1 SNHLY, CDR2 FYNNEI. Trimming took 2 bases from V and 7 from J; bases not matched to a gene: 6. The CDR3 is made up of 15 amino acids. The CDR3 loop is CASSEWASGKNEQFF. The CDR3 coding sequence is TGTGCCAGCAGTGAATGGGCTAGCGGGAAGAATGAGCAGTTCTTC.

The V and J genes are TRBV5-6 and TRBJ2-3, with TRBD1 matching 7 bases. J gave up 2 bases and V 2 bases, and 8 bases lay outside the gene matches. CDR1 is SGHDT, CDR2 YYEEEE, per germline. CDR3 length: 16 residues. The CDR3 DNA reads as TGTGCCAGCAGCTTTGAACAGGGGACCTCCACAGATACGCAGTATTTT. It specifies CASSFEQGTSTDTQYF.

V is TRBV12-5 and J is TRBJ2-2, with 7 bases matching TRBD1. The germline CDR1 and CDR2 sequences are LGHNT and FRNRAP. The trim removed 6 bases at V and 0 bases at J, leaving 7 bases unmatched. The CDR3 contains 16 residues. Written as DNA, the CDR3 is TGTGCTAGTGGGATCGAGACAGGGACGAACACCGGGGAGCTGTTTTTT. Translation: CASGIETGTNTGELFF. The full variable domain, with the rest looked up from reference TRBV12-5 and TRBJ2-2, is DARVTQTPRHKVTEMGQEVTMRCQPILGHNTVFWYRQTMMQGLELLAYFRNRAPLDDSGMPKDRFSAEMPDATLATLKIQPSEPRDSAVYFCASGIETGTNTGELFFGEGSRLTVL.